This TCR beta chain stems from a study of blood T cell repertoires in COVID-19 (dated by TCRdb to about 2020). Describing the broader study: Samples covering the acute and convalescent phases of COVID-19 were provided by collaborators in the United States, Italy and Spain. Subjects who had been exposed to COVID-19, were actively infected with it, or had recovered from it provided the deeply sampled blood TCRbeta repertoires that made up the dataset. Where available, HLA class I and class II types were taken from metadata supplied by the sample provider and were not determined by assay-based typing. The material from the prospective study consisted of cDNA or gDNA derived from T cells, B-cell-depleted T cells, or PBMCs. The repertoires were made available in a free public database intended to serve as a resource for research on the immune response to SARS-CoV-2. The samples were drawn from two sources: the first 160 participants of the ongoing ImmuneRACE study, and 1,254 subjects contributed by 6 global collaborators. Sample metadata almost always included a de-identified subject ID, COVID-19 status, age in years and sex.

TCRbeta CDR3 regions were amplified from genomic DNA using the immunoSEQ Assay, a bias-controlled multiplex PCR. In the paper's pipeline: The number of nucleated cells in each sample was estimated by amplification of reference gene primers within the assay. Sequence reads were collapsed and filtered to measure the absolute abundance of every unique TCRbeta CDR3 rearrangement. Productive Simpson clonality was computed per sample as the square root of Simpson's diversity index over productive rearrangements. TCRdb limited this immuneACCESS table to in-frame rearrangements with V and J called. A share of clones is missing; checked studies link under half to unresolved V genes, and the rest is unexplained. The V and J calls and the clone size are those of that table, but D and trimming were determined from the DNA. The sample table lists fewer than 70,000 clones, more than 85% of them with a count of one. The ten largest clones capture approximately 8.4% of the sample.

Collaborating institutions collected whole blood in K2EDTA tubes following their own protocols. For TCRbeta analysis, collaborator samples were shipped as frozen whole blood, as isolated PBMCs, or as DNA extracted from either sample type. A note on this clone: Its antigen remains unidentified. Base qualities are not recorded, but no much larger clone differs from it by a single base.

The paper's findings and limits, for the study overall: Clinical and demographic metadata were provided uncurated, with the amount varying by source and participant.

The TCR was taken from a woman between 65 and 79 years old with active COVID-19. Input material: peripheral blood.

The CDR3 amino acid sequence is: CATTDYLQETQYF. The DNA sequence reads TGTGCCACTACGGACTACCTCCAAGAGACCCAGTACTTC. The sequence is built from TRBV27 and TRBJ2-5, and perhaps TRBD2 as D gene, on 6 matching bases. Its CDR3 holds 13 amino acids, cysteine through phenylalanine. The retained sequence is limited to the CDR3, 39 bases, with the frame set at the first base. CDR1 and CDR2, looked up from the germline V gene (reference sequence), are MNHEY and SMNVEV. The germline ends are 13 bases apart after V is trimmed by 10 bases and J by 1 base.